The 5 T cell receptor beta chains presented below share a single source sample, sequenced in a study of T cell repertoires in cytomegalovirus infection. These TCRs' antigens remain unknown. TCRdb re-called the reads through MiXCR, storing one row per CDR3 protein. The sample records 600,000 to 700,000 distinct CDR3 sequences, about 33% being singletons. Here the sequenced sample was cultured PBMCs, taken from culture after CMV antigen stimulation. The receptors shown here come from a human donor in good health (CMV status not recorded). Some clones in this sample may be carry-over from other donors' samples.

This clonotype was counted a single time. The rearrangement links TRBV7-8 to TRBJ2-6; tentative D call: TRBD1 (5 bases). CDR1 and CDR2 (germline): SGHVS, FQNEAQ. Trimming took off 3 bases at V and 4 bases at J, with 16 bases between the two ends. The CDR3 contains 17 residues. This CDR3 reads CASSLSAGLSGANVLTF. The CDR3 region has the DNA TGTGCCAGCAGCTTGAGCGCAGGGCTGTCCGGGGCCAACGTCCTGACTTTC. The full variable domain, in which reference TRBV7-8 and TRBJ2-6 provide the parts outside the CDR3, is GAGVSQSPRYKVAKRGQDVALRCDPISGHVSLFWYQQALGQGPEFLTYFQNEAQLDKSGLPSDRFFAERPEGSVSTLKIQRTQQEDSAVYLCASSLSAGLSGANVLTFGAGSRLTVL.

The rearrangement links TRBV20-1 to TRBJ1-1; D uncertain. The CDR3 contains 13 residues. Between the trimmed V and J ends, which lost 3 bases and 1 base, there was a span of 9 bases. Germline loops: CDR1 DFQATT, CDR2 SNEGSKA (reference sequence). CDR3 residues: CSARLYTNTEAFF. CDR3 bases: TGCAGTGCTAGGCTCTACACGAACACTGAAGCTTTCTTT.

In this sample, this clonotype turned up a few times. This chain joins TRBV12-3 or TRBV12-4 and TRBJ2-2; the D gene is possibly TRBD1 (5 bases). The CDR3 extends over 12 amino acids. Trimming took off 6 bases at V and 9 bases at J, with 11 bases between the two ends. This chain's CDR3 is CASRKTGRELFF. The CDR3 region has the DNA TGTGCCAGCAGAAAAACAGGCCGGGAGCTGTTTTTT.

This clonotype showed up many times. The chain carries TRBV7-9 and TRBJ2-5, with 7 positions matching TRBD2. CDR3 length: 13 residues. The J segment lost 2 bases and the V segment lost 6 bases, leaving 3 bases of the junction unmatched. Germline CDR1 reads SEHNR; CDR2 reads FQNEAQ (reference sequence). This CDR3 reads CASRSGLQETQYF. The CDR3 DNA sequence: TGTGCCAGCAGATCGGGACTACAAGAGACCCAGTACTTC.

V gene TRBV12-3 or TRBV12-4 combines with J gene TRBJ1-2; the D is unclear. The CDR3 is 13 amino acids. Trimming cost V 3 bases and J 1 base, with 6 bases left between them. The CDR3 region has the DNA TGTGCCAGCAGTTTTGCGCTTAACTATGGCTACACCTTC. Encoded protein: CASSFALNYGYTF.